The 27 T cell receptor beta chains reported below all come from one sample, sequenced in a study of T-cell memory formation after mild COVID-19. TCRdb reprocessed the 5' RACE reads with MiXCR, giving one entry per CDR3 protein. The table lists some 600,000 distinct CDR3 sequences, around a sixth of them singletons, with around 7.8% in the top ten. The sample consisted of PBMCs or a T cell subset sorted from them (not recorded which). These receptors all stem from an adult woman who had mild COVID-19 (a few samples of this study predate the infection). Cell type and time point are not known.

This clonotype appeared a few times. The rearrangement joins TRBV12-3 or TRBV12-4 to TRBJ2-1, with D perhaps TRBD2 (5 bases). V gave up 5 bases and J gave up 2 bases, with 10 bases separating them. CDR3 length equals 14 residues. Here the CDR3 reads CASSPLEAYNEQFF. The CDR3 bases are TGTGCCAGCAGTCCTCTGGAGGCCTACAATGAGCAGTTCTTC.

The chain links TRBV7-8 to TRBJ1-5; 8 bases agree with TRBD1. CDR3 length: 15 residues. CDR1 and CDR2 (germline): SGHVS, FQNEAQ. V was pared by 6 bases and J by 3 bases, with 7 bases of the junction left unmatched. CDR3 in amino acids: CASRTGAIDNQPQHF. DNA for the CDR3: TGTGCCAGCAGGACAGGGGCTATAGACAATCAGCCCCAGCATTTT.

The J gene is TRBJ2-7, the V gene TRBV20-1, with a weak D call TRBD2 (5 bases). The germline V gene has CDR1 DFQATT and CDR2 SNEGSKA (reference sequence). The CDR3 covers 15 residues. V dropped 1 base and J dropped 2 bases, with 15 bases sitting between them. The CDR3 DNA is TGCAGTGCTAGAGCCGCAGGACTGTCCCCCTACGAGCAGTACTTC. It is translated as CSARAAGLSPYEQYF.

This clonotype came up a few times. CDR3 protein: CASSQVNPIFDEQFF. The DNA of the CDR3 is TGTGCCAGCAGCCAGGTGAACCCTATATTTGATGAGCAGTTCTTC. J is TRBJ2-1 and V is TRBV4-2; D ambiguous. Germline lookup yields CDR1 LGHNA and CDR2 YNFKEQ. The CDR3 runs to 15 residues. Between the trimmed V and J ends, which lost 3 bases and 8 bases, there was a span of 17 bases.

The rearrangement joins TRBV18 to TRBJ2-7, with D unclear. Germline V gives CDR1 KGHSH, CDR2 LQKENI. The CDR3 loop spans 10 amino acids. V lost 9 bases, J lost 5 bases, and 8 bases lay in between. CDR3 nucleotides: TGTGCCAGACCCCCCCACGAGCAGTACTTC. Amino acids: CARPPHEQYF.

This clonotype showed up just a few times. The rearrangement uses TRBV2 and TRBJ2-7; 7 nucleotides agree with TRBD1. Per germline, CDR1 SNHLY and CDR2 FYNNEI. V lost 0 bases, J lost 3 bases, and 8 bases stayed unmatched. The CDR3 runs to 16 residues. The CDR3 loop reads CASSEASGQEYYEQYF. CDR3 in DNA: TGTGCCAGCAGTGAAGCGTCTGGACAGGAATACTACGAGCAGTACTTC.

V and J are TRBV7-9 and TRBJ1-2; D is uncertain. This CDR3 contains 12 residues. The germline V gene has CDR1 SEHNR and CDR2 FQNEAQ (reference sequence). Trimming shortened V by 4 bases and J by 4 bases, and 7 bases separated the two germline ends. The CDR3 spells CASSSVPYGYTF. As DNA, the CDR3 is TGTGCCAGCAGCTCTGTCCCCTATGGCTACACCTTC.

J is TRBJ1-2 and V is TRBV7-9, with D unresolved. Germline-derived CDR1 and CDR2 are SEHNR and FQNEAQ (reference sequence). The CDR3 length is 14 residues. Trimming took 5 bases from V and 0 from J, leaving 10 bases between them. The CDR3 DNA reads as TGTGCCAGCAGCCCCCCGGGAGCTAACTATGGCTACACCTTC. This translates into CASSPPGANYGYTF. Filled out from reference TRBV7-9 and TRBJ1-2, the complete variable domain reads DTGVSQNPRHKITKRGQNVTFRCDPISEHNRLYWYRQTLGQGPEFLTYFQNEAQLEKSRLLSDRFSAERPKGSFSTLEIQRTEQGDSAMYLCASSPPGANYGYTFGSGTRLTVV.

The genes are TRBV20-1 and TRBJ2-7; no firm D call. The CDR3 runs 13 residues. V was cut by 1 base and J by 1 base, with 8 bases left in between. Germline lookup yields CDR1 DFQATT and CDR2 SNEGSKA (reference sequence). This CDR3 is CSARVVESYEQYF. For the CDR3, the DNA is TGCAGTGCTAGAGTTGTTGAATCCTACGAGCAGTACTTC.

The gene calls are TRBV10-3 and TRBJ1-1; no definite D call. V shed 10 bases and J shed 1 base, with 13 bases lying between them. The CDR3 loop spans 13 amino acids. Germline CDR1 is ENHRY and CDR2 is SYGVKD. The CDR3 sequence: CARKSGENTEAFF. DNA of the CDR3: TGTGCCAGAAAATCCGGGGAGAACACTGAAGCTTTCTTT.

The chain uses TRBV12-3 or TRBV12-4 and TRBJ1-1; D is undetermined. The CDR3 extends over 15 amino acids. Trimming pared 3 bases from V and 0 bases from J, leaving 11 bases between. In DNA, the CDR3 is TGTGCCAGCAGTTTCATCCCGGAAGTGAACACTGAAGCTTTCTTT. Protein product: CASSFIPEVNTEAFF.

V is TRBV7-8 and J is TRBJ1-2; D gene uncertain. The CDR3 has 15 residues. CDR1 and CDR2 (germline): SGHVS, FQNEAQ. V was cut by 2 bases and J by 5 bases, with 15 bases left in between. CDR3 coding DNA: TGTGCCAGCAGCTTACACGACCTAATGGATTATGGCTACACCTTC. Protein sequence: CASSLHDLMDYGYTF.

This clonotype was seen a few times. The rearrangement links TRBV29-1 to TRBJ2-2; D is undetermined. The CDR3 consists of 12 residues. Germline V gene data show CDR1 as SQVTM and CDR2 as ANQGSEA. The germline V and J ends were trimmed by 1 base and 4 bases, with 4 bases remaining between them. The CDR3 loop reads CSVEGGTGELFF. The CDR3 DNA sequence: TGCAGCGTTGAAGGGGGCACCGGGGAGCTGTTTTTT.

This clonotype occurred a few times. The CDR3 DNA follows: TGTGCCAGCAGCGTAGCGAGTCTCTCCACCGGGGAGCTGTTTTTT. Translated: CASSVASLSTGELFF. The chain links TRBV9 to TRBJ2-2; unclear D gene. CDR1 and CDR2 (germline): SGDLS, YYNGEE. V lost 0 bases, J lost 4 bases, and 10 bases lay in between. The CDR3 contains 15 residues.

The chain combines TRBV7-6 with TRBJ2-5, with D uncertain. This CDR3 is 18 amino acids long. V was cut by 0 bases and J by 6 bases, with 23 bases left in between. CDR1 and CDR2 (germline): SGHVS, FNYEAQ. The CDR3 region is CASSLASGWAIPYQTQYF. The CDR3 DNA reads TGTGCCAGCAGCTTAGCGAGTGGGTGGGCGATCCCTTACCAGACCCAGTACTTC. The whole variable domain, filled in from reference TRBV7-6 and TRBJ2-5, reads GAGVSQSPRYKVTKRGQDVALRCDPISGHVSLYWYRQALGQGPEFLTYFNYEAQQDKSGLPNDRFSAERPEGSISTLTIQRTEQRDSAMYRCASSLASGWAIPYQTQYFGPGTRLLVL.

This chain joins TRBV10-3 and TRBJ1-6; D ambiguous. V dropped 3 bases and J dropped 0 bases, with 18 bases sitting between them. Germline loops: CDR1 ENHRY, CDR2 SYGVKD. The CDR3 has 19 residues. CDR3: CAISDPDMWMSSYNSPLHF. The CDR3 region has the DNA TGTGCCATCAGTGACCCCGACATGTGGATGAGCTCCTATAATTCACCCCTCCACTTT.

This clonotype was counted only a few times. This chain links TRBV4-3 with TRBJ2-2; D is undetermined. This CDR3 comprises 15 residues. Germline V gene lookup returns CDR1 LGHNA and CDR2 YSLEER. V was trimmed by 0 bases and J by 4 bases, leaving 9 bases between them. The CDR3 nucleotides are TGCGCCAGCAGCCAAGATCTGGTTTCCACCGGGGAGCTGTTTTTT. It yields the protein CASSQDLVSTGELFF.

This chain connects TRBV5-1 to TRBJ1-5, with TRBD1 as a possible D gene (5 bases). This CDR3 contains 15 residues. CDR1 and CDR2 (germline): SGHRS, YFSETQ. Trimming left V 4 bases short and J 4 bases short, with 15 bases between. In DNA form, the CDR3 reads TGCGCCAGCAGCCTGGGGGGGGAGTCAAATCAGCCCCAGCATTTT. Translated: CASSLGGESNQPQHF. The variable domain in full, completed from reference TRBV5-1 and TRBJ1-5, reads KAGVTQTPRYLIKTRGQQVTLSCSPISGHRSVSWYQQTPGQGLQFLFEYFSETQRNKGNFPGRFSGRQFSNSRSEMNVSTLELGDSALYLCASSLGGESNQPQHFGDGTRLSIL.

This clonotype has a handful of counts. The chain employs TRBV7-2 and TRBJ2-7; 7 bases map to TRBD1. CDR3 length: 15 amino acids. With V trimmed by 4 bases and J by 4 bases, 10 bases remained unmatched. Germline V gene data show CDR1 as SGHTA and CDR2 as FQGNSA. The CDR3 sequence: CASSSSGTEPYEQYF. CDR3 in DNA: TGTGCCAGCAGCTCCTCCGGGACAGAACCGTACGAGCAGTACTTC.

The V gene is TRBV5-1, the J gene TRBJ1-1, with D unclear. CDR3 length: 14 residues. The ends were cut back, 1 base at V and 0 bases at J, with 7 bases in the middle. Germline V gene sequence: CDR1 SGHRS, CDR2 YFSETQ. Here the CDR3 reads CASSLMGMNTEAFF. The DNA for the CDR3 is TGCGCCAGCAGCTTGATGGGGATGAACACTGAAGCTTTCTTT.

J is TRBJ1-2 and V is TRBV29-1, with 11 bases that match TRBD1. Germline-derived CDR1 and CDR2 are SQVTM and ANQGSEA. J gave up 8 bases and V 5 bases, and 7 bases lay outside the gene matches. The CDR3 is 13 amino acids. The DNA of the CDR3 is TGCAGCGTTAACGGACAGGGGGCGAACGGCTACACCTTC. This encodes CSVNGQGANGYTF.

J is TRBJ1-2 and V is TRBV19, with D tentatively TRBD1 (5 bases). This CDR3 has 19 residues. Germline CDR1 LNHDA, CDR2 SQIVND (reference sequence). The germline V and J ends were trimmed by 9 bases and 3 bases, with 32 bases remaining between them. The CDR3 nucleotides are TGTGCCAGGCCAAGTATTGATCAACCGGGACCCAAGTTGGACTATGGCTACACCTTC. It encodes CARPSIDQPGPKLDYGYTF.

This chain joins TRBV6-5 and TRBJ2-7, with 8 bases lining up with TRBD1. The CDR3 sequence is 16 residues long. Germline V gene data show CDR1 as MNHEY and CDR2 as SVGAGI. V lost 5 bases, J lost 0 bases, and 9 bases stayed unmatched. This CDR3 is CASSLSGGPSSYEQYF. Here the CDR3 DNA reads TGTGCCAGCAGTCTTTCAGGGGGCCCAAGCTCCTACGAGCAGTACTTC.

This clonotype was counted a few times. This chain joins TRBV6-5 and TRBJ2-5; TRBD2 aligns across 13 bases. Trimming cost V 5 bases and J 5 bases; bases outside gene matches: 5. Germline V gives CDR1 MNHEY, CDR2 SVGAGI. This CDR3 has 15 amino acids. The CDR3 region is CASSHGLAGEETQYF. The CDR3 region has the DNA TGTGCCAGCAGTCACGGACTAGCGGGAGAGGAGACCCAGTACTTC.

The chain employs TRBV7-2 and TRBJ2-2; 8 positions agree with TRBD2. V was clipped by 3 bases and J by 5 bases; unmatched bases: 11. Per the germline V gene, CDR1 is SGHTA and CDR2 is FQGNSA. This CDR3 spans 17 amino acids. The CDR3 bases are TGTGCCAGCAGCTTGGAATGGCGGGAGGAAGGAACCGGGGAGCTGTTTTTT. Protein sequence: CASSLEWREEGTGELFF.

This clonotype was detected a few times. DNA of the CDR3: TGCGCCAGCAGGACAGGGGACACAGATACGCAGTATTTT. Its translation is CASRTGDTDTQYF. V gene TRBV5-1 combines with J gene TRBJ2-3; TRBD1 matches at 8 bases. The CDR3 has 13 residues. V dropped 5 bases and J dropped 2; count of bases not matched to a gene: 1. In germline, CDR1 is SGHRS, CDR2 YFSETQ. Full variable domain (outside the CDR3, taken from reference TRBV5-1 and TRBJ2-3): KAGVTQTPRYLIKTRGQQVTLSCSPISGHRSVSWYQQTPGQGLQFLFEYFSETQRNKGNFPGRFSGRQFSNSRSEMNVSTLELGDSALYLCASRTGDTDTQYFGPGTRLTVL.

This clonotype was picked up many times. V usage is TRBV7-9 and J usage is TRBJ2-7; tentative D call: TRBD2 (5 bases). Trimming left V 3 bases short and J 6 bases short, with 12 bases between. Germline V gene data show CDR1 as SEHNR and CDR2 as FQNEAQ (reference sequence). The CDR3 spans 13 residues. Here the CDR3 DNA reads TGTGCCAGCAGCTTTGATCCTCGGGGCGAGCAGTACTTC. Translating gives CASSFDPRGEQYF.